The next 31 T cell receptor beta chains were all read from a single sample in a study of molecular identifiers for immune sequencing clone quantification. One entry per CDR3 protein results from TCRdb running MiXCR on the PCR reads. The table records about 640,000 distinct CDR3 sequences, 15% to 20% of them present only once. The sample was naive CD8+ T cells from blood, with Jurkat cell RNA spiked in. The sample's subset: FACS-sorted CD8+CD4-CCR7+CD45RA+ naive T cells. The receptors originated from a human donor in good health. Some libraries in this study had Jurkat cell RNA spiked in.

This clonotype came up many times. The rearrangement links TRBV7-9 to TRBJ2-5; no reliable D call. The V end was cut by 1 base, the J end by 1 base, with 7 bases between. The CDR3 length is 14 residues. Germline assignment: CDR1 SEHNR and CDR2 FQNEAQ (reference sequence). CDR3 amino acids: CASSLDWAQETQYF. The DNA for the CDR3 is TGTGCCAGCAGCTTAGACTGGGCCCAAGAGACCCAGTACTTC.

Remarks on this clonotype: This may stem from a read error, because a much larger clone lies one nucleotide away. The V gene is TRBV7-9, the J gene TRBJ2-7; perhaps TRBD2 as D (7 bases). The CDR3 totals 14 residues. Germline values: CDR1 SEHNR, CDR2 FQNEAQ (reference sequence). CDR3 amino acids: CASSPPGGLDEQHF. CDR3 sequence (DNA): TGTGCCAGCAGCCCGCCCGGGGGGCTCGACGAGCAGCACTTC.

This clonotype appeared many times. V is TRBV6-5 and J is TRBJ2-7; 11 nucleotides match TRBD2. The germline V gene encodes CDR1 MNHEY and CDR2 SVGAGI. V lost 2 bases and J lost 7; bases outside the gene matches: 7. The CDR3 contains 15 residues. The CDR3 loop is CASSYTSGGHLEQYF. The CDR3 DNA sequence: TGTGCCAGCAGTTACACTAGCGGGGGTCATTTGGAGCAGTACTTC.

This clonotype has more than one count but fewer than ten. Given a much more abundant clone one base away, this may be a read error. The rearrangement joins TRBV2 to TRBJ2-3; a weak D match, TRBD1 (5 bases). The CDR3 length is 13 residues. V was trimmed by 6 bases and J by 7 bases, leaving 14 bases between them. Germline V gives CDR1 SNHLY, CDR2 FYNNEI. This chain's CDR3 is CASRTELENTQYF. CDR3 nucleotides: TGTGCCAGCAGGACAGAACTGGAAAATACGCAGTATTTT.

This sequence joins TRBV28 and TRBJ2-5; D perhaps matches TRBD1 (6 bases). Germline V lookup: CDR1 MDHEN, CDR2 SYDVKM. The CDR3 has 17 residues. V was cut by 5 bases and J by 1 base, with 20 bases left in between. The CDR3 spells CASSLRTEAAPQETQYF. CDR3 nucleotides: TGTGCCAGCAGTCTTAGGACAGAGGCGGCCCCCCAAGAGACCCAGTACTTC.

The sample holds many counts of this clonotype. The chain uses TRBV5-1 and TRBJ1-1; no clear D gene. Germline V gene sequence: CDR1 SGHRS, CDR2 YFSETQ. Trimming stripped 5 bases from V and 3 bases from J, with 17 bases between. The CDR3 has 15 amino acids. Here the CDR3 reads CASSVLGSKDTEAFF. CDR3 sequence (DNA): TGCGCCAGCAGTGTGCTGGGATCAAAGGACACTGAAGCTTTCTTT.

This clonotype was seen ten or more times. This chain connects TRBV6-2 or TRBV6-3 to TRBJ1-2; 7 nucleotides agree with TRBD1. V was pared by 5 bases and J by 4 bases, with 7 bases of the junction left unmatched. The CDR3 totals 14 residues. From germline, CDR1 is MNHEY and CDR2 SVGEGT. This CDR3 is CASSVTGRFYGYTF. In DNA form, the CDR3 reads TGTGCCAGCAGTGTGACAGGGAGATTCTATGGCTACACCTTC.

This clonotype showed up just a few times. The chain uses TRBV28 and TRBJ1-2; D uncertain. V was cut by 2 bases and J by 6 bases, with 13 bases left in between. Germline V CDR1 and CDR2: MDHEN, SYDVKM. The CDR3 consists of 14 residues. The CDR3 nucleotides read TGTGCCAGCAGTTTAAACATCGCCTTAAATGGCTACACCTTC. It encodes CASSLNIALNGYTF.

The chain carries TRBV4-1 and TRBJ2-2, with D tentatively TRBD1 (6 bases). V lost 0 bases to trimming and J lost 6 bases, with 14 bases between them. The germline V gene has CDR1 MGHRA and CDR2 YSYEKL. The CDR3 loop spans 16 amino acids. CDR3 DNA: TGCGCCAGCAGCCAAGATTGGACAGCCTCCCCCGGGGAGCTGTTTTTT. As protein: CASSQDWTASPGELFF.

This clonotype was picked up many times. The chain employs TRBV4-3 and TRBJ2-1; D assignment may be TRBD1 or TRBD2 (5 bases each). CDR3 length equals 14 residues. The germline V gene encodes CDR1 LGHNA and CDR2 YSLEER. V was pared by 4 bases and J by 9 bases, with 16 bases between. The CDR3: CASSRGVQATEQFF. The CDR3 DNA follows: TGCGCCAGCAGCCGGGGAGTACAGGCAACTGAGCAGTTCTTC.

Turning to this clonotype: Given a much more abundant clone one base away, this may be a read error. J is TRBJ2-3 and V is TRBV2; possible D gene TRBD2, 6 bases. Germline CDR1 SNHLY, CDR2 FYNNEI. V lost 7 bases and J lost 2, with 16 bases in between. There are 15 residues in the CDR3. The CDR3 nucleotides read TGTGCCAGCAACACACTAACGGGGGACACAGATACGCAGTATTTT. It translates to CASNTLTGDTDTQYF.

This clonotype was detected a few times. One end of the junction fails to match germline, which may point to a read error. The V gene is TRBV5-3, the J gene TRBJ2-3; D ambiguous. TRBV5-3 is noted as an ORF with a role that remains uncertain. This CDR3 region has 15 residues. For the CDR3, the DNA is TGTGCCAGCAGCTTGCTCGGGCAGTGGGCAGATACGCAGTATTTT. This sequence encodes CASSLLGQWADTQYF.

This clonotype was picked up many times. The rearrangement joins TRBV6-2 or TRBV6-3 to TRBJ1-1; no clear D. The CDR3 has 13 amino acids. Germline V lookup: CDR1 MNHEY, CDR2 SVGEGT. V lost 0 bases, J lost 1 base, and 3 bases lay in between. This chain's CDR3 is CASSYSWNTEAFF. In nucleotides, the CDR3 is TGTGCCAGCAGTTACTCGTGGAACACTGAAGCTTTCTTT.

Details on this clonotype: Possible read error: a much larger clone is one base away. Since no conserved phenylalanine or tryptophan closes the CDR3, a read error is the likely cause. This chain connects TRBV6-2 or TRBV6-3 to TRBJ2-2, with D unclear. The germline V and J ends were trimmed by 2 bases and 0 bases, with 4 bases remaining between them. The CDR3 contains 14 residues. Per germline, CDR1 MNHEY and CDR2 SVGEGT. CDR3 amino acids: CASSYKANTGELFV. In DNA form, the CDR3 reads TGTGCCAGCAGTTACAAGGCGAACACCGGGGAGCTGTTTGTT.

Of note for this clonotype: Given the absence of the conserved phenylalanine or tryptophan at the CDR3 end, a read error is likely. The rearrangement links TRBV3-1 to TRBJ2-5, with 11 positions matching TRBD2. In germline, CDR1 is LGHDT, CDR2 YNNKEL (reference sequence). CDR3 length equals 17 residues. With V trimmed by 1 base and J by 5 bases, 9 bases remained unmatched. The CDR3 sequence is CASSQGYTSGSGETQYL. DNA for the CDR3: TGTGCCAGCAGCCAAGGCTACACTAGCGGGAGTGGGGAGACCCAGTACCTC.

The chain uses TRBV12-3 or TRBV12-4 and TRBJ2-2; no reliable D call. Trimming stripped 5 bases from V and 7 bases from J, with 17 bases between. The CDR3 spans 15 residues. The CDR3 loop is CASSTLVVDNGELFF. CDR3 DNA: TGTGCCAGCAGTACCCTCGTTGTGGATAACGGGGAGCTGTTTTTT.

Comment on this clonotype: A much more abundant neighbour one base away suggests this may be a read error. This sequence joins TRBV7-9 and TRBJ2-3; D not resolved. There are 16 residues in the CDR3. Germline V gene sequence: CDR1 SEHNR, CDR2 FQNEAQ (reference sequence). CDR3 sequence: CASSPATGLNTDTQCF. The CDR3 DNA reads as TGTGCCAGCAGCCCAGCTACCGGTCTAAACACAGATACGCAGTGTTTT. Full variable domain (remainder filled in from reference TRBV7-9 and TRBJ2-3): DTGVSQNPRHKITKRGQNVTFRCDPISEHNRLYWYRQTLGQGPEFLTYFQNEAQLEKSRLLSDRFSAERPKGSFSTLEIQRTEQGDSAMYLCASSPATGLNTDTQCFGPGTRLTVL.

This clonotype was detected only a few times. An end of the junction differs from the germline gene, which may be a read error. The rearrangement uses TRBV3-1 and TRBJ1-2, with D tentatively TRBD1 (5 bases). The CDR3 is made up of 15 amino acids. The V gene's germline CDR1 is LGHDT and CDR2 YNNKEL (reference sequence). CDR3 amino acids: CASSQERGKSHGYTF. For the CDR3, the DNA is TGTGCCAGCAGCCAAGAGAGGGGCAAGTCACATGGCTATACCTTC.

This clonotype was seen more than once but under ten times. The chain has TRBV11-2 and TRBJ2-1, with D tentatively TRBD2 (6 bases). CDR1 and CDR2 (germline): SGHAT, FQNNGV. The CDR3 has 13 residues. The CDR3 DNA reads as TGTGGGGTTCGGGGGACCTCCTACAATGAGCAGTTCTTC. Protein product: CGVRGTSYNEQFF.

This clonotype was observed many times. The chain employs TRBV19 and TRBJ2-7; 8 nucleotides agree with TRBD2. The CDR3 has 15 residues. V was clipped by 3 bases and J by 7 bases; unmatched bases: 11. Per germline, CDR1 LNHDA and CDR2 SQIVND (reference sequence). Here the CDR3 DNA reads TGTGCCAGTAGTATCGGTGGGACTAGTGGAAAGGAGCAGTACTTC. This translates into CASSIGGTSGKEQYF.

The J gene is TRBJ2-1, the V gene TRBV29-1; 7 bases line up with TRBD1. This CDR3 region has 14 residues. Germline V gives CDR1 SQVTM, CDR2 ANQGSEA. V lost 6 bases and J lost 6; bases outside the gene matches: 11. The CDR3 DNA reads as TGCAGCGTAGCCGGGACAGTAGTATCCAATGAGCAGTTCTTC. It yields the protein CSVAGTVVSNEQFF.

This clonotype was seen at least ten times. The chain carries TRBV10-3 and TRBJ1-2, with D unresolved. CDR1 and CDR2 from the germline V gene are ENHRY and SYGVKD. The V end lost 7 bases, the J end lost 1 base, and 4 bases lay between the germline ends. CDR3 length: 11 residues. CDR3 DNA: TGTGCCATCAAGAATAACTATGGCTACACCTTC. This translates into CAIKNNYGYTF.

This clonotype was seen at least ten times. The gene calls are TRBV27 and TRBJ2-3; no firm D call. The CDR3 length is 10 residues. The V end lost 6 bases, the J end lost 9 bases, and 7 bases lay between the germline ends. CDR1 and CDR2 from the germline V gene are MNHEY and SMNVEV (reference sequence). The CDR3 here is CASRGSTQYF. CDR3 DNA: TGTGCCAGCAGGGGAAGCACGCAGTATTTT.

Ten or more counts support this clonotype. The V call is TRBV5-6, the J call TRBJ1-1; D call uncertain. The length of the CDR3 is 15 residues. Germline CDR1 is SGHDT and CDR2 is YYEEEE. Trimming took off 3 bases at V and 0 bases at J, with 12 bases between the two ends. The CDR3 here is CASSSVSVMNTEAFF. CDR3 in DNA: TGTGCCAGCAGCTCTGTCTCCGTCATGAACACTGAAGCTTTCTTT.

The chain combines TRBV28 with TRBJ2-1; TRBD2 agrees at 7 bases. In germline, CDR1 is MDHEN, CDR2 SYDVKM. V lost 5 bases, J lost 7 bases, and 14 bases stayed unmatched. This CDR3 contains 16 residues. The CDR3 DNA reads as TGTGCCAGCAGTACCCGAGGCGGGAGCGTTTTTAATGAGCAGTTCTTC. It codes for CASSTRGGSVFNEQFF.

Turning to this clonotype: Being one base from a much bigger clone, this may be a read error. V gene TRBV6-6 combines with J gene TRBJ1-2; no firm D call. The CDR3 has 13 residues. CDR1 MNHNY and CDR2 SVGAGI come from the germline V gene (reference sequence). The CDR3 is CACSPYLWSGYTF. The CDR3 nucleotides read TGTGCCTGCAGTCCATACTTATGGTCAGGCTACACCTTC.

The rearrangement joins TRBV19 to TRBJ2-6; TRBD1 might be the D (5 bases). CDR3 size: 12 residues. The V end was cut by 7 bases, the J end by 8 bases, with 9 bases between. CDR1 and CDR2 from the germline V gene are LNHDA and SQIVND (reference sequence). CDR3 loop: CASNQGTNVLTF. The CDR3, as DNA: TGTGCCAGTAATCAGGGAACCAACGTCCTGACTTTC.

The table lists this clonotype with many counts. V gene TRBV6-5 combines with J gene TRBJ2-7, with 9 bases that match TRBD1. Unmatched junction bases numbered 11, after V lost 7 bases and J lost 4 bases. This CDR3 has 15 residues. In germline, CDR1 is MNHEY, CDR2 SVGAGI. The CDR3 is CASTPSGTGRYEQYF. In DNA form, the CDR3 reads TGTGCCAGCACCCCCTCCGGGACAGGGAGGTACGAGCAGTACTTC.

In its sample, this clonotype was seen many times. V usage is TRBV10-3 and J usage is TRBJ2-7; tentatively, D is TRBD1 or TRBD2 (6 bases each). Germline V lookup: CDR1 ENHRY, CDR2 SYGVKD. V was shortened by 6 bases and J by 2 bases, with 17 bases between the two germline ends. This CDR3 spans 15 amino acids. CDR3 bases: TGTGCCATCAGCGGATACAGGGACTCAACCTACGAGCAGTACTTC. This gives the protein CAISGYRDSTYEQYF.

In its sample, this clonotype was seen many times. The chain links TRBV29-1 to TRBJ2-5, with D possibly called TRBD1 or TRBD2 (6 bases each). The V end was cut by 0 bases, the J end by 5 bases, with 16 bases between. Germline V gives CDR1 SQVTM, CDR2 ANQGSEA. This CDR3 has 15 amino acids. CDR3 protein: CSVEDFGGPGETQYF. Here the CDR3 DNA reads TGCAGCGTTGAAGATTTTGGGGGGCCAGGGGAGACCCAGTACTTC. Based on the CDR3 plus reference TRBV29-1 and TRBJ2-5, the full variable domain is SAVISQKPSRDICQRGTSLTIQCQVDSQVTMMFWYRQQPGQSLTLIATANQGSEATYESGFVIDKFPISRPNLTFSTLTVSNMSPEDSSIYLCSVEDFGGPGETQYFGPGTRLLVL.

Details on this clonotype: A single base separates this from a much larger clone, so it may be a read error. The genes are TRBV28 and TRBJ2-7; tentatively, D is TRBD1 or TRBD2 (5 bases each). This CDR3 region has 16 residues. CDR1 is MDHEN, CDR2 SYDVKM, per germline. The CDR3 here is CASSFRGTGRRGERYF. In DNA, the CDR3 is TGTGCCAGCAGTTTTAGGGGTACGGGGCGCCGTGGCGAGCGGTACTTC. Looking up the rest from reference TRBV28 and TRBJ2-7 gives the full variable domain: DVKVTQSSRYLVKRTGEKVFLECVQDMDHENMFWYRQDPGLGLRLIYFSYDVKMKEKGDIPEGYSVSREKKERFSLILESASTNQTSMYLCASSFRGTGRRGERYFGPGTRLTVT.